This entry lists 12 T cell receptor beta chains sequenced from one sample in a study of shared clonotypes between healthy human individuals. Measured with immunoSEQ multiplex PCR; TCRdb has only the in-frame clones, and not every one. Of some 2,500,000 clones in the sample, approximately 94% are singletons; the top ten hold around 0.37%. The sequenced sample consisted of naive CD4+ T cells from PBMCs. Subset noted: CD45RA+ positively selected. These receptors were taken from a man between 18 and 29 years old in good health. Some clones in this sample may be carry-over from other donors' samples.

This chain connects TRBV18 to TRBJ2-5; D is unclear. The CDR3 length is 15 residues. Germline CDR1 is KGHSH and CDR2 is LQKENI. The V end was cut by 6 bases, the J end by 2 bases, with 16 bases between. In DNA form, the CDR3 reads TGTGCCAGCTCCCCCGGCTTTGGTTCGCAAGAGACCCAGTACTTC. Translation: CASSPGFGSQETQYF.

The rearrangement uses TRBV5-5 and TRBJ2-1; possibly TRBD2 for D (6 bases). Germline V gene sequence: CDR1 SGHKS, CDR2 YYEKEE (reference sequence). This CDR3 is 15 amino acids long. The V and J ends lost 4 bases and 9 bases respectively, with 20 bases between them. The DNA of the CDR3 is TGTGCCAGCAGCCCATGGGGCGGTTCCGGGGGTGAGCAGTTCTTC. Its protein is CASSPWGGSGGEQFF.

This chain connects TRBV6-1 to TRBJ2-7; D uncertain. Germline CDR1 is MNHNS and CDR2 is SASEGT. V lost 8 bases, J lost 2 bases, and 4 bases lay in between. This CDR3 comprises 10 residues. In DNA, the CDR3 is TGTGCCAGCGGTGCCTACGAGCAGTACTTC. Protein product: CASGAYEQYF.

The sample holds a few counts of this clone. The chain combines TRBV19 with TRBJ2-1; D is undetermined. Germline CDR1 reads LNHDA; CDR2 reads SQIVND (reference sequence). The CDR3 is made up of 12 amino acids. The germline V and J ends were trimmed by 3 bases and 9 bases, with 9 bases remaining between them. The CDR3 nucleotides read TGTGCCAGTAGTATCCGGCCCTCTGAGCAGTTCTTC. It specifies CASSIRPSEQFF.

The count of this clone is one. Other DNA sequences in this sample translate to the same CDR3. The chain links TRBV28 to TRBJ2-1; 7 bases match TRBD2. This CDR3 is built from 15 residues. Germline lookup yields CDR1 MDHEN and CDR2 SYDVKM. With V trimmed by 4 bases and J by 0 bases, 3 bases remained unmatched. The CDR3 protein is CASSSGGSSYNEQFF. As DNA, the CDR3 is TGTGCCAGCAGTTCTGGCGGGAGCTCCTACAATGAGCAGTTCTTC.

This clone came up a few times. CDR3 nucleotide sequence: TGTGCCAGCTCACGCACGACTGGAGTTGAGCCCCAGCATTTT. This encodes CASSRTTGVEPQHF. The chain joins TRBV18 to TRBJ1-5; D remains ambiguous. The CDR3 is made up of 14 amino acids. The V end was cut by 4 bases, the J end by 8 bases, with 15 bases between. Germline CDR1 is KGHSH and CDR2 is LQKENI.

The gene calls are TRBV6-1 and TRBJ1-4; D might be TRBD1 (5 bases). The germline gives CDR1 MNHNS, CDR2 SASEGT. CDR3 length equals 11 residues. V gave up 8 bases and J gave up 13 bases, with 14 bases separating them. The CDR3 nucleotides read TGTGCCAGCTCCTTTGGCCAGGGACTGTTTTTT. This translates into CASSFGQGLFF.

The chain links TRBV28 to TRBJ2-6; TRBD1 aligns across 9 bases. Germline V gene sequence: CDR1 MDHEN, CDR2 SYDVKM. Trimming cost V 9 bases and J 0 bases; bases outside gene matches: 6. The length of the CDR3 is 16 residues. In DNA, the CDR3 is TGTGCCAGTTTGACAGGGGGGATCTCTGGGGCCAACGTCCTGACTTTC. Its protein is CASLTGGISGANVLTF.

The chain links TRBV7-9 to TRBJ1-2, with TRBD1 as a possible D gene (5 bases). The CDR3 length is 17 residues. Germline-derived CDR1 and CDR2 are SEHNR and FQNEAQ (reference sequence). Trimming shortened V by 5 bases and J by 2 bases, and 21 bases separated the two germline ends. CDR3 amino acids: CASSRWRDDNSNYGYTF. The CDR3 nucleotides read TGTGCCAGCAGCCGATGGCGGGACGATAATTCCAACTATGGCTACACCTTC.

As regards this clone: Other DNA sequences in this sample translate to the same CDR3. V gene TRBV5-1 combines with J gene TRBJ2-5; 8 bases are a match to TRBD1. The germline V gene encodes CDR1 SGHRS and CDR2 YFSETQ. Trimming cost V 4 bases and J 2 bases; bases outside gene matches: 1. This CDR3 has 13 residues. Here the CDR3 reads CASSGQGQETQYF. The CDR3 region has the DNA TGCGCCAGCAGCGGACAGGGTCAAGAGACCCAGTACTTC.

This chain connects TRBV13 to TRBJ1-1, with D unclear. The length of the CDR3 is 11 residues. Trimming pared 6 bases from V and 1 base from J, leaving 3 bases between. Germline V CDR1 and CDR2: PRHDT, FYEKMQ (reference sequence). CDR3 sequence (DNA): TGTGCCAGCAGGTGGAACACTGAAGCTTTCTTT. The encoded protein is CASRWNTEAFF.

The chain uses TRBV27 and TRBJ2-1; 16 positions agree with TRBD2. Germline assignment: CDR1 MNHEY and CDR2 SMNVEV (reference sequence). Unmatched junction bases numbered 18, after V lost 5 bases and J lost 8 bases. The CDR3 runs 20 residues. The CDR3 protein is CASSPYRGRGTSGRVDEQFF. CDR3 sequence (DNA): TGTGCCAGCAGTCCATACAGGGGGCGTGGGACTAGCGGGAGGGTAGATGAGCAGTTCTTC.